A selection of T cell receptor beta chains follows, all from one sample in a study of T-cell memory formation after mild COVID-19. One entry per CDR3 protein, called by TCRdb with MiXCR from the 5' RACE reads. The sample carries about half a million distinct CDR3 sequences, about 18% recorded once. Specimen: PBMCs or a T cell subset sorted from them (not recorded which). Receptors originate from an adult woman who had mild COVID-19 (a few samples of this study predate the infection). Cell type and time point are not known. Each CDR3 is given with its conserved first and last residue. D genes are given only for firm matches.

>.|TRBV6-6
CASSYGRANTEAFF
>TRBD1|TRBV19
CASSIRDRNEKLFF
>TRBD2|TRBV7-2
CASSVGLAEETQYF
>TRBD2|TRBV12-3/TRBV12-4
CASSPKAGLALGKTQYF
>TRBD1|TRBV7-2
CASRLARQGDTQYF
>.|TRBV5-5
CASSLVGRSTEAFF
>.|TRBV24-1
CATMGEVGEQYF
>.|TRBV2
CASIRGGPTNEKLFF
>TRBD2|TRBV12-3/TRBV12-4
CASSLRTSWGQYF
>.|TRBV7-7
CASSPGGAGFGEQFF
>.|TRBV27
CASSLFGRSTDTQYF
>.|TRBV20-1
CSARDFRGDTEAFF
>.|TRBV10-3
CAISESLGLREQYF
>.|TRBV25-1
CASSGGGGSPLHF
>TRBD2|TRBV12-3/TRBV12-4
CASQLRGVQREDRPYTDTQYF
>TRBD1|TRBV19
CASNDGTGGNYEQYF
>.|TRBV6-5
CASSSGGAVGYGYTF
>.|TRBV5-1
CASMRGEASGNTIYF
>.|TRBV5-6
CASSWPGVFNEQFF
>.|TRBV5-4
CASSLGQNNEKLFF
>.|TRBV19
CASSIRREAYEQYF
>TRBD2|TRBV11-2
CASSTSGSGNEQFF
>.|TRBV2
CASSERRGRNTEAFF
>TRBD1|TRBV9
CASSVGQGAIYEQYF
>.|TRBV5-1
CASSDRQLVTEAFF
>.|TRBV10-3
CAIGGGGGQETQYF
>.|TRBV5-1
CASSVQPGEETQYF
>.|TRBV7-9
CASSLSQENYGYTF
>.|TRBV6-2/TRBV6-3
CASSNVVRDGSYEQYF
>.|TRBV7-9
CASSLEVSRETQYF
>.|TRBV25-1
CASSATGTEAFF
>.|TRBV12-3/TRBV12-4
CASSLNPRGDTEAFF